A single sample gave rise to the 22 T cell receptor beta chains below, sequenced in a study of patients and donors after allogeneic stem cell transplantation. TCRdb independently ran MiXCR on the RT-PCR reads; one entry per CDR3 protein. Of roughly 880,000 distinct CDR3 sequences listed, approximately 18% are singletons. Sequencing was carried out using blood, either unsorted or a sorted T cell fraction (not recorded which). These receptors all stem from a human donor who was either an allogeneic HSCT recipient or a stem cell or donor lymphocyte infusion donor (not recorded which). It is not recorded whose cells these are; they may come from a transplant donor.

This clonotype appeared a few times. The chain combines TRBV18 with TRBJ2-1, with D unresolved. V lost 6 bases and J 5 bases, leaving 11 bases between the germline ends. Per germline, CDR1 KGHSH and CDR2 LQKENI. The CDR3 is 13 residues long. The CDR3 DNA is TGTGCCAGCTCGCGGCGACCGGACAATGAGCAGTTCTTC. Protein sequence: CASSRRPDNEQFF.

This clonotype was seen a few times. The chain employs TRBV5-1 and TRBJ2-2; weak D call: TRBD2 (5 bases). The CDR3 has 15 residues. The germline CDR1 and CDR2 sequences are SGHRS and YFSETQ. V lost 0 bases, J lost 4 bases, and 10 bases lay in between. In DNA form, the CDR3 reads TGCGCCAGCAGCTTGGAGGAAGGAGGCACCGGGGAGCTGTTTTTT. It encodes CASSLEEGGTGELFF. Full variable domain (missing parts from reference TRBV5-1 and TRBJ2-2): KAGVTQTPRYLIKTRGQQVTLSCSPISGHRSVSWYQQTPGQGLQFLFEYFSETQRNKGNFPGRFSGRQFSNSRSEMNVSTLELGDSALYLCASSLEEGGTGELFFGEGSRLTVL.

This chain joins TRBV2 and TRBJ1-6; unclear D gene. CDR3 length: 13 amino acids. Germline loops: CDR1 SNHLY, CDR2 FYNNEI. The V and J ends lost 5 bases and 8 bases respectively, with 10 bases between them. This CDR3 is CASSRVVDSPLHF. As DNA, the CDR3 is TGTGCCAGCAGTAGGGTCGTAGATTCACCCCTCCACTTT. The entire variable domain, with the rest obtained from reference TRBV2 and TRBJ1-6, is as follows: EPEVTQTPSHQVTQMGQEVILRCVPISNHLYFYWYRQILGQKVEFLVSFYNNEISEKSEIFDDQFSVERPDGSNFTLKIRSTKLEDSAMYFCASSRVVDSPLHFGNGTRLTVT.

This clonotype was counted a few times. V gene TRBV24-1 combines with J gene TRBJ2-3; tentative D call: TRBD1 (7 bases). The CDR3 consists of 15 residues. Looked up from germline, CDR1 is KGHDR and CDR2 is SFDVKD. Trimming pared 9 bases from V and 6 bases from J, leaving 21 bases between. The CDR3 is CATRDTGVGGDTQYF. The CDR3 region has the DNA TGTGCCACCCGGGATACAGGGGTCGGGGGCGATACGCAGTATTTT.

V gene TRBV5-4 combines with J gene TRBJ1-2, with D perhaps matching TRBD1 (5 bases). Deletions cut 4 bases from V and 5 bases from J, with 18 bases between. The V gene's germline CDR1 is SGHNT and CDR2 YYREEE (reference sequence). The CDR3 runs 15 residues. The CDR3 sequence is CASSTYWGVQYGYTF. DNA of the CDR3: TGTGCCAGCAGCACTTACTGGGGGGTGCAATATGGCTACACCTTC. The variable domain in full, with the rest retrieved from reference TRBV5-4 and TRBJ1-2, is ETGVTQSPTHLIKTRGQQVTLRCSSQSGHNTVSWYQQALGQGPQFIFQYYREEENGRGNFPPRFSGLQFPNYSSELNVNALELDDSALYLCASSTYWGVQYGYTFGSGTRLTVV.

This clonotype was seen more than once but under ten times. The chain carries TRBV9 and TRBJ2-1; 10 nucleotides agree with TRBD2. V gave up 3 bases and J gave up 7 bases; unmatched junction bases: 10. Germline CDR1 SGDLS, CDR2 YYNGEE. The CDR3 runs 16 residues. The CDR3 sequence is CASSAQAGGSINEQFF. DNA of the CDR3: TGTGCCAGCAGCGCTCAAGCGGGAGGGTCCATTAATGAGCAGTTCTTC.

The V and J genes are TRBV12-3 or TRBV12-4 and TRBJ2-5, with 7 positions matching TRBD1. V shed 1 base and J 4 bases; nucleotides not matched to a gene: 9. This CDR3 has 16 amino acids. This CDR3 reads CASSLDATGKGETQYF. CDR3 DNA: TGTGCCAGCAGTTTAGACGCGACAGGGAAGGGAGAGACCCAGTACTTC.

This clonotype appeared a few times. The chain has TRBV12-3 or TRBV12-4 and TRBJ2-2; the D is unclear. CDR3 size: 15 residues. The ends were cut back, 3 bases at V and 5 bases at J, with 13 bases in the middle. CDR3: CASSFVVGLTGELFF. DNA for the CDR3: TGTGCCAGCAGTTTCGTAGTGGGTTTGACCGGGGAGCTGTTTTTT.

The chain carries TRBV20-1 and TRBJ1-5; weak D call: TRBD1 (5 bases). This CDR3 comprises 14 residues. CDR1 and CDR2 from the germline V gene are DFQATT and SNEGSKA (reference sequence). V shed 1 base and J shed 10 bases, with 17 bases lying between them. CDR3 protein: CSARVGKGRQPQHF. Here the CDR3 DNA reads TGCAGTGCTAGAGTCGGGAAGGGGAGGCAACCCCAGCATTTT.

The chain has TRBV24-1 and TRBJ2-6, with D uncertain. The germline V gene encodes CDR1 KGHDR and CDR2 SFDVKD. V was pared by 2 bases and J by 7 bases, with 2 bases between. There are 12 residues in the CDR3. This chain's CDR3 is CATSDYANVLTF. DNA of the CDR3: TGTGCCACCAGTGATTATGCCAACGTCCTGACTTTC.

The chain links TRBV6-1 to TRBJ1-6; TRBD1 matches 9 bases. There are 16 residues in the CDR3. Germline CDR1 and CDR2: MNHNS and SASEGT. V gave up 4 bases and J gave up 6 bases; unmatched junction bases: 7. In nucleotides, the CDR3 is TGTGCCAGCAGTGGGGAGACAGGGGGACTTAATTCACCCCTCCACTTT. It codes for CASSGETGGLNSPLHF.

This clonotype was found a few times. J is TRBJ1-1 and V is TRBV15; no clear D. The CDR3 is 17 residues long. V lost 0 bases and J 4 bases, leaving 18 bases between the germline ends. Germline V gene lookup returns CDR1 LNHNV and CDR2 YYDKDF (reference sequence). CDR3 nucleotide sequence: TGTGCCACCAGCAGAGAAGAAGTTTTTAGGGTTGGCACTGAAGCTTTCTTT. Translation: CATSREEVFRVGTEAFF.

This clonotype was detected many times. The CDR3: CASSLAGVGEQYF. CDR3 nucleotide sequence: TGTGCCAGCAGTTTGGCGGGAGTTGGCGAGCAGTACTTC. The rearrangement links TRBV12-3 or TRBV12-4 to TRBJ2-7; TRBD2 agrees at 7 bases. The CDR3 covers 13 residues. The trim removed 3 bases at V and 6 bases at J, leaving 5 bases unmatched.

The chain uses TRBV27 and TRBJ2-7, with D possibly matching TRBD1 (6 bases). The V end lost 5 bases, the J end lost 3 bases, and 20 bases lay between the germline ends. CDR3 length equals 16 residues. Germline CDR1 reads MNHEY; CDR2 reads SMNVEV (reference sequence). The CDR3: CASSPLRGPEVYEQYF. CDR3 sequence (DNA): TGTGCCAGCAGTCCTCTCAGGGGCCCGGAGGTCTACGAGCAGTACTTC.

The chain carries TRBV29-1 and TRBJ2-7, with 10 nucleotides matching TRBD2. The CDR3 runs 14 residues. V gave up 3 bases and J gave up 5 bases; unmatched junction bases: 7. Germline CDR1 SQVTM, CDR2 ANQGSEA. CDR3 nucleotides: TGCAGCGTTGAGGTAGCGGGGGGAATACACGAGCAGTACTTC. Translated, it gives CSVEVAGGIHEQYF.

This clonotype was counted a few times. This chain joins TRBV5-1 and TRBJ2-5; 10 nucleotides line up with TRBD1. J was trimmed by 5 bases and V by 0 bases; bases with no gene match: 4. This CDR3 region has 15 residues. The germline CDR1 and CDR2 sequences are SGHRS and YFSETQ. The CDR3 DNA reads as TGCGCCAGCAGCTTGGGGACAGGGGGTACTGAGACCCAGTACTTC. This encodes CASSLGTGGTETQYF.

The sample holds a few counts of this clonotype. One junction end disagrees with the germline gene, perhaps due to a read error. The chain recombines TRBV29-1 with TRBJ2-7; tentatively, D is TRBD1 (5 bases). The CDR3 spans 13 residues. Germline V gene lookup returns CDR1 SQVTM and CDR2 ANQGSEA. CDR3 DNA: TGCAGCGTTGAACGTACAGGCTCCCACGAGCAGTACTTC. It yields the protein CSVERTGSHEQYF.

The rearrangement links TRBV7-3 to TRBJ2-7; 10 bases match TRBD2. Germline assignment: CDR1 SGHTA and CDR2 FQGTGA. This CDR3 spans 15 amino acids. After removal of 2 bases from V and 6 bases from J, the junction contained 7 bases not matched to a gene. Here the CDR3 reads CASSLEASGRSEQYF. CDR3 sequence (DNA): TGTGCCAGCAGCTTAGAAGCTAGCGGGAGATCCGAGCAGTACTTC.

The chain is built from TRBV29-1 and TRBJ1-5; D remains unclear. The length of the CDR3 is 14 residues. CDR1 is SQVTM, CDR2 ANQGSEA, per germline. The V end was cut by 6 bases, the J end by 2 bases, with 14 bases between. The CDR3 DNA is TGCAGCGTGGCAGATACAAAGGGCAATCAGCCCCAGCATTTT. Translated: CSVADTKGNQPQHF.

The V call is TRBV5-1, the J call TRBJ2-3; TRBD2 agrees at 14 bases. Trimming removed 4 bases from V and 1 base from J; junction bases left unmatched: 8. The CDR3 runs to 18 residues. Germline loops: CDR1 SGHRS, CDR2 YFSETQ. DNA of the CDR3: TGCGCCAGCAGCCCCGGGACTAGCGGGAGAGCTGGCACAGATACGCAGTATTTT. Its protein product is CASSPGTSGRAGTDTQYF.

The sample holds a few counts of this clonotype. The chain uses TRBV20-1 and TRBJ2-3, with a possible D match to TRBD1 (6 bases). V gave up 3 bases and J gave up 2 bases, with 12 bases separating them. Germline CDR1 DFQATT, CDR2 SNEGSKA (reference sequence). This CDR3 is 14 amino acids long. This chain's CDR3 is CSASGTRVTDTQYF. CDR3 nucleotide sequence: TGCAGTGCTAGTGGGACAAGAGTCACAGATACGCAGTATTTT.

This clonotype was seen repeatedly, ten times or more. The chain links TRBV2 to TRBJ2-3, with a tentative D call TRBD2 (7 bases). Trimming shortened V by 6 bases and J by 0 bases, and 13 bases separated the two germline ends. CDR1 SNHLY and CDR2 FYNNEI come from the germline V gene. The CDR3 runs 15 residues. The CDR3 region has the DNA TGTGCCAGCAGCGTAGGGGGGGGTAGCACAGATACGCAGTATTTT. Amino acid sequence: CASSVGGGSTDTQYF.